The 21 T cell receptor beta chains reported below all come from one sample, sequenced in a study of blood T cells in healthy people across ages. With a J-beta primer mix and a sample-barcoded 5' primer, a second PCR ran roughly 6 to 11 cycles. TCRdb reanalysed the 5' RACE reads using MiXCR and keeps one entry per CDR3 protein. The sample shows about 2 million distinct CDR3 sequences, around half of them seen only once. The source material was blood. The receptors were gathered from a middle-aged woman in good health.

This clonotype has a handful of counts. The chain recombines TRBV5-1 with TRBJ2-7; D remains ambiguous. CDR1 and CDR2 (germline): SGHRS, YFSETQ. Trimming took off 2 bases at V and 3 bases at J, with 9 bases between the two ends. CDR3 length: 13 residues. The CDR3 is CASSLTVFYEQYF. In DNA, the CDR3 is TGCGCCAGCAGCTTAACAGTATTCTACGAGCAGTACTTC.

The chain combines TRBV7-9 with TRBJ2-4; a weak D match, TRBD2 (6 bases). Germline CDR1 is SEHNR and CDR2 is FQNEAQ (reference sequence). V was pared by 1 base and J by 4 bases, with 20 bases between. The CDR3 extends over 18 amino acids. In DNA form, the CDR3 reads TGTGCCAGCAGCTTAGGCGGGAACCTCCTAACGGGGAAAAACATTCAGTACTTC. Amino acid sequence: CASSLGGNLLTGKNIQYF.

This sequence joins TRBV7-9 and TRBJ2-7, with D unresolved. This CDR3 has 15 amino acids. The germline V and J ends were trimmed by 2 bases and 0 bases, with 11 bases remaining between them. Germline CDR1 and CDR2: SEHNR and FQNEAQ (reference sequence). CDR3 nucleotides: TGTGCCAGCAGCTTATCTGTCGGGCCCTCCTACGAGCAGTACTTC. Its protein is CASSLSVGPSYEQYF.

The genes are TRBV4-1 and TRBJ1-4; D is unclear. The CDR3 has 15 residues. V was pared by 1 base and J by 10 bases, with 16 bases between. The germline V gene encodes CDR1 MGHRA and CDR2 YSYEKL. The CDR3 DNA is TGCGCCAGCAGCCAAGTGCTTACTGGGGTTGGAAAACTGTTTTTT. Protein: CASSQVLTGVGKLFF.

This chain joins TRBV27 and TRBJ2-3; the D gene is possibly TRBD1 (6 bases). The CDR3 has 16 residues. Trimming left V 7 bases short and J 4 bases short, with 21 bases between. Germline-derived CDR1 and CDR2 are MNHEY and SMNVEV (reference sequence). The CDR3 nucleotides are TGTGCCAGCAAAACCGCCGGGACAAGTAGAGCAGATACGCAGTATTTT. Translated: CASKTAGTSRADTQYF.

This clonotype was seen many times. J is TRBJ2-4 and V is TRBV7-2; D unclear. This CDR3 has 15 residues. Germline values: CDR1 SGHTA, CDR2 FQGNSA. V lost 5 bases, J lost 7 bases, and 18 bases lay in between. CDR3 sequence: CASSPRPPNGNIQYF. DNA for the CDR3: TGTGCCAGCAGCCCCCGGCCACCGAATGGGAACATTCAGTACTTC. Drawing the rest from reference TRBV7-2 and TRBJ2-4, the complete variable domain is GAGVSQSPSNKVTEKGKDVELRCDPISGHTALYWYRQSLGQGLEFLIYFQGNSAPDKSGLPSDRFSAERTGGSVSTLTIQRTQQEDSAVYLCASSPRPPNGNIQYFGAGTRLSVL.

To note about this clonotype: A single base separates this from a much larger clone, so it may be a read error. The chain joins TRBV28 to TRBJ2-1; D gene ambiguous. This CDR3 has 11 amino acids. V was cut by 3 bases and J by 8 bases, with 5 bases left in between. From germline, CDR1 is MDHEN and CDR2 SYDVKM. The CDR3 coding sequence is TGTGCCAGCAGTTTTGAGTATGAGCAGTTCTTC. Translated: CASSFEYEQFF.

This chain uses TRBV18 with TRBJ2-3; 11 positions agree with TRBD1. CDR1 and CDR2 from the germline V gene are KGHSH and LQKENI. Unmatched junction bases numbered 9, after V lost 3 bases and J lost 1 base. This CDR3 has 18 amino acids. CDR3 bases: TGTGCCAGCTCACCCGGACAGGGGGCGATTTGGGGCACAGATACGCAGTATTTT. It yields the protein CASSPGQGAIWGTDTQYF.

J is TRBJ2-4 and V is TRBV4-3; 7 positions agree with TRBD2. Trimming removed 0 bases from V and 8 bases from J; junction bases left unmatched: 10. The CDR3 is made up of 16 amino acids. Per the germline V gene, CDR1 is LGHNA and CDR2 is YSLEER. CDR3 in DNA: TGCGCCAGCAGCCAAGATTTTCCTAGCGGAGGGGACATTCAGTACTTC. Protein product: CASSQDFPSGGDIQYF.

The rearrangement links TRBV4-1 to TRBJ1-5; possibly TRBD1 for D (5 bases). V lost 4 bases, J lost 0 bases, and 13 bases lay in between. The CDR3 is 16 residues long. CDR1 is MGHRA and CDR2 is YSYEKL in the germline V gene. DNA for the CDR3: TGCGCCAGCAGCCTGATCGCGGGGGATAGCAATCAGCCCCAGCATTTT. This encodes CASSLIAGDSNQPQHF.

This clonotype was counted once. This chain links TRBV6-2 or TRBV6-3 with TRBJ2-5, with D tentatively TRBD1 or TRBD2 (5 bases each). The V end lost 4 bases, the J end lost 4 bases, and 19 bases lay between the germline ends. CDR3 size: 16 residues. CDR1 is MNHEY and CDR2 is SVGEGT in the germline V gene. The chain's CDR3 is CASSSSEGLLRETQYF. CDR3 DNA: TGTGCCAGCAGTTCCTCTGAGGGGCTCCTCCGAGAGACCCAGTACTTC.

A single count supports this clonotype. The chain links TRBV20-1 to TRBJ2-4, with a weak D call TRBD1 (6 bases). Trimming cost V 1 base and J 0 bases, with 16 bases left between them. Germline CDR1 DFQATT, CDR2 SNEGSKA (reference sequence). CDR3 size: 17 residues. The CDR3 spells CSARVSQDRLAKNIQYF. As DNA, the CDR3 is TGCAGTGCTAGAGTCTCCCAAGACAGGCTAGCCAAAAACATTCAGTACTTC.

V and J are TRBV20-1 and TRBJ2-1, with D possibly matching TRBD2 (5 bases). The germline V and J ends were trimmed by 6 bases and 6 bases, with 15 bases remaining between them. The CDR3 length is 13 residues. Germline values: CDR1 DFQATT, CDR2 SNEGSKA (reference sequence). CDR3 residues: CSANARVGNEQFF. The DNA for the CDR3 is TGCAGTGCCAACGCGCGGGTGGGCAATGAGCAGTTCTTC.

This clonotype occurred a few times. This sequence joins TRBV29-1 and TRBJ2-6; the D is unclear. The ends were cut back, 5 bases at V and 9 bases at J, with 17 bases in the middle. CDR1 and CDR2 (germline): SQVTM, ANQGSEA. This CDR3 has 14 residues. The CDR3: CSVTDGTIGNVLTF. The DNA for the CDR3 is TGCAGCGTTACGGACGGAACGATAGGCAACGTCCTGACTTTC.

The CDR3: CATQRGRVETQYF. The CDR3, as DNA: TGTGCCACCCAAAGGGGCAGGGTGGAGACCCAGTACTTC. V usage is TRBV6-2 or TRBV6-3 and J usage is TRBJ2-5; D might be TRBD1 (5 bases). The CDR3 is 13 residues long. V shed 10 bases and J shed 5 bases, with 17 bases lying between them. The germline CDR1 and CDR2 sequences are MNHEY and SVGEGT.

V is TRBV9 and J is TRBJ2-1, with D possibly TRBD2 on 5 matching bases. V lost 4 bases and J 8 bases, leaving 19 bases between the germline ends. The CDR3 is 15 residues long. Germline CDR1 is SGDLS and CDR2 is YYNGEE. The CDR3 DNA reads as TGTGCCAGCAGCAAAGGCGGGCTCCGGAGACATGAGCAGTTCTTC. It encodes CASSKGGLRRHEQFF.

This clonotype was recorded once. This rearrangement joins TRBV7-8 to TRBJ2-4, with D possibly being TRBD2 (7 bases). This CDR3 spans 15 amino acids. CDR1 and CDR2 (germline): SGHVS, FQNEAQ. Trimming took 2 bases from V and 9 from J, leaving 17 bases between them. CDR3 bases: TGTGCCAGCAGCTTAAGGGGGGGCCGAGAAACCATTCAGTACTTC. The encoded protein is CASSLRGGRETIQYF.

V and J are TRBV2 and TRBJ2-3; TRBD2 matches 7 bases. Germline assignment: CDR1 SNHLY and CDR2 FYNNEI. The CDR3 extends over 18 amino acids. J gave up 14 bases and V 0 bases, and 23 bases lay outside the gene matches. The CDR3 sequence: CASSEALGGRTENRYAYF. The CDR3 nucleotides read TGTGCCAGCAGTGAAGCGCTGGGCGGGAGAACCGAGAACAGATACGCGTATTTT.

V and J are TRBV3-1 and TRBJ2-2; 12 positions agree with TRBD2. V dropped 7 bases and J dropped 6; count of bases not matched to a gene: 9. Germline CDR1 reads LGHDT; CDR2 reads YNNKEL (reference sequence). The CDR3 spans 16 residues. Here the CDR3 reads CASNQRRTSGAGELFF. The CDR3 coding sequence is TGTGCCAGCAACCAGAGGCGGACTAGCGGGGCCGGGGAGCTGTTTTTT.

Points on this clonotype: A much more abundant neighbour one base away suggests this may be a read error. CDR3 loop: CASSPGTSDNEQFF. The CDR3 DNA reads as TGTGCCAGCAGTCCCGGGACTAGCGACAATGAGCAGTTCTTC. The J gene is TRBJ2-1, the V gene TRBV6-5; 10 bases are a match to TRBD2. The CDR3 contains 14 residues. CDR1 and CDR2 from the germline V gene are MNHEY and SVGAGI. The V gene end was trimmed by 5 bases and the J gene end by 5 bases; junction bases not matched to a gene: 3.

This clonotype turned up a few times. The chain uses TRBV29-1 and TRBJ1-1; D not certain. The V end lost 4 bases, the J end lost 4 bases, and 16 bases lay between the germline ends. CDR1 and CDR2 from the germline V gene are SQVTM and ANQGSEA. The CDR3 covers 14 residues. CDR3 region: CSVVIDSILTEAFF. The DNA of the CDR3 is TGCAGCGTTGTGATCGATTCTATCCTCACTGAAGCTTTCTTT. The full variable domain, completed using reference TRBV29-1 and TRBJ1-1, is SAVISQKPSRDICQRGTSLTIQCQVDSQVTMMFWYRQQPGQSLTLIATANQGSEATYESGFVIDKFPISRPNLTFSTLTVSNMSPEDSSIYLCSVVIDSILTEAFFGQGTRLTVV.